This TCR beta chain was recovered during a study of early T cells in non-severe SARS-CoV-2 infection (dated by TCRdb to the early 2020s). Turning to the overall study: Because TCR sequencing relied on bulk RNA taken from unsorted whole blood, pairing of alpha and beta chains was not possible. Results and caveats for the whole study, not just this receptor: VDJdb matching was skewed toward anti-spike CD8 responses and likely underestimated virus-specific expansions, missing private and CD4 specificities.

A few counts support this clonotype. It lacks a known antigen. No per-base quality is available; no much larger clone lies one base away. Libraries were constructed by 5' RACE. TCRdb records NextSeq 500 as the sequencer. In the TCR library protocol, unique molecular identifiers were attached to individual cDNA molecules to correct for PCR bias and sequencing error. Sequencing covered both TCR alpha and beta chains, and within each sample the abundances of alpha and beta sequences were tightly co-correlated. Processing in the source paper ran as follows. Decombinator V4 was used to perform V gene, J gene and CDR3 annotation of TCR sequences. TCRs were defined as expanded if a significant change between any two time points was detected under a Poisson model with p below 0.0001. TCR abundances were normalised to the total number of TCRs sequenced in each sample and reported as counts per million. TRAV1-2 paired with TRAJ12, TRAJ20 or TRAJ33 defined MAIT TCRs, while TRAV10 paired with TRAJ18 defined iNKT TCRs. A search of VDJdb, accessed on 1 November 2021, was run for TCRs annotated to CMV, EBV and SARS-CoV-2, with TCRs annotated for multiple antigens excluded. TCRdb redid the processing of the public reads, applying fastp at Q25 and MiXCR, and retained in-frame beta chains. Records with the same CDR3 protein are collapsed into one entry carrying the most frequent genes and DNA. The V and J calls shown here were made by TCRdb, not taken from the authors' results. This sample is represented by 65,000 to 85,000 distinct CDR3 sequences; around 13% of them were singletons. The ten largest clones capture about 1% of the sample.

The CDR3 starts with the cysteine, ends with the phenylalanine, and has 14 residues. Kept here is only the CDR3 DNA, which spans 42 bases and is read in frame from base 1. The germline V gene (reference sequence) sets CDR1 to SGHNT and CDR2 to YYREEE. Germline trimming amounts to 5 bases on V and 0 bases on J, with 5 as the count of junction bases outside the gene matches. Set within a cohort of healthcare workers in London, UK, this nested case-control study involved weekly PCR testing of nasopharyngeal swabs along with blood sampling. Between 23 and 31 March 2020, the week of the UK lockdown, healthcare workers were enrolled and then followed up weekly for as long as 16 weeks.

The sequenced material came from whole blood. The chain joins TRBV5-4 to TRBJ2-7, and TRBD2 matches 7 of the central bases. The clonotype originates from an adult who was a healthcare worker with PCR-confirmed SARS-CoV-2 infection or an uninfected control (not recorded which). The CDR3 loop reads CASRESGNSYEQYF. The bases are TGTGCCAGCAGAGAAAGCGGGAACTCCTACGAGCAGTACTTC.